The 2 T cell receptor beta chains given below trace back to one sample, sequenced in a study of CD8 T cells in ankylosing spondylitis. TCRdb re-derived calls from the 5' RACE reads in MiXCR, one entry per CDR3 protein. The sample consists of about 220,000 distinct CDR3 sequences, over 9.5% of them appearing once. The sequenced sample consisted of blood, either unsorted or a sorted T cell fraction (not recorded which). These receptors all stem from a male donor with ankylosing spondylitis or in good health (not recorded which).

This clonotype was detected ten times or more. The V gene is TRBV5-1, the J gene TRBJ2-7; 9 positions agree with TRBD1. The CDR3 is 15 amino acids. Trimming took 2 bases from V and 5 from J; bases not matched to a gene: 8. Germline V gene lookup returns CDR1 SGHRS and CDR2 YFSETQ. Here the CDR3 reads CASSFTGQGINEQYF. The CDR3 coding sequence is TGCGCCAGCAGCTTTACGGGACAGGGTATCAACGAGCAGTACTTC.

As to this clonotype: The junction differs from germline at one of its ends, possibly a read error. This chain uses TRBV20-1 with TRBJ2-3, with D possibly called TRBD1 or TRBD2 (5 bases each). The CDR3 is 15 amino acids. Germline CDR1 DFQATT, CDR2 SNEGSKA (reference sequence). The CDR3 nucleotides read TGCAGTGCCTCGCGACAGACCGCTAGCACAGATACGCAATATTTT. It encodes CSASRQTASTDTQYF.